The 6 T cell receptor beta chains below come from one sample, sequenced in a study of human T cells and chemical hapten exposure. Time point in this sample: patch test 1, 2 weeks after DPC sensitization. As to treatment: therapeutic diphenylcyclopropenone sensitization with weekly scalp DPC. A single record per CDR3 protein comes from TCRdb applying MiXCR to the RACE reads. The sample lists approximately 350,000 distinct CDR3 sequences, under 9% occurring once. The material sequenced was whole blood, taken in connection with sensitization to the hapten diphenylcyclopropenone (DPC). The receptors stem from a woman aged 18-29 years with alopecia areata. Some clones in this sample may be carry-over from other donors' samples.

The gene calls are TRBV27 and TRBJ1-2; no clear D gene. The germline CDR1 and CDR2 sequences are MNHEY and SMNVEV (reference sequence). Trimming shortened V by 5 bases and J by 4 bases, and 17 bases separated the two germline ends. This CDR3 region has 15 residues. The CDR3 DNA follows: TGTGCCAGCAGTCCATGGATTCGCTCTCGCTATGGCTACACCTTC. It yields the protein CASSPWIRSRYGYTF.

The gene calls are TRBV9 and TRBJ1-1; possible D gene TRBD1, 5 bases. V shed 0 bases and J shed 4 bases, with 10 bases lying between them. The CDR3 is made up of 14 amino acids. Germline values: CDR1 SGDLS, CDR2 YYNGEE. In DNA form, the CDR3 reads TGTGCCAGCAGCGTAGGGGGCTTAGGCACTGAAGCTTTCTTT. Its protein product is CASSVGGLGTEAFF.

This chain joins TRBV4-3 and TRBJ2-3; TRBD2 matches 9 bases. The germline CDR1 and CDR2 sequences are LGHNA and YSLEER. This CDR3 contains 16 residues. Trimming took 4 bases from V and 3 from J; bases not matched to a gene: 8. The CDR3 here is CASSPRGGGGTDTQYF. The CDR3 region has the DNA TGCGCCAGCAGCCCCCGAGGCGGGGGGGGAACAGATACGCAGTATTTT.

The chain is built from TRBV2 and TRBJ2-5; perhaps D is TRBD1 or TRBD2 (5 bases each). The CDR3 extends over 14 amino acids. V lost 6 bases to trimming and J lost 5 bases, with 16 bases between them. Germline-derived CDR1 and CDR2 are SNHLY and FYNNEI. The DNA of the CDR3 is TGTGCCAGCAGCTCCGGGACGTATGGGGAGACCCAGTACTTC. The encoded protein is CASSSGTYGETQYF.

The gene calls are TRBV3-1 and TRBJ2-1; 10 positions match TRBD1. Losses at the gene ends were 7 bases for V and 5 bases for J; bases not matched to a gene: 8. CDR1 LGHDT and CDR2 YNNKEL come from the germline V gene (reference sequence). This CDR3 has 15 residues. This CDR3 reads CASTKDRGTDNEQFF. The CDR3, as DNA: TGTGCCAGCACCAAGGACAGGGGGACCGACAATGAGCAGTTCTTC.

The rearrangement uses TRBV5-4 and TRBJ1-2, with a possible D match to TRBD1 (5 bases). V was shortened by 5 bases and J by 7 bases, with 24 bases between the two germline ends. Looked up from germline, CDR1 is SGHNT and CDR2 is YYREEE (reference sequence). This CDR3 region has 16 residues. CDR3 in amino acids: CASRVKTPGLKAGYTF. The CDR3 DNA reads as TGTGCCAGCAGAGTAAAAACCCCGGGACTTAAGGCTGGCTACACCTTC.